The 28 T cell receptor beta chains given below trace back to one sample, sequenced in a study of T cells in Graves' hyperthyroidism and ophthalmopathy. The investigators amplified TCR beta CDR3 regions from RNA transcripts. HTBI primers were employed in a first-round RT-PCR of the TCR CDR3. One entry per CDR3 protein, called by TCRdb with MiXCR from the multiplex PCR reads. The sample shows over 250,000 distinct CDR3 sequences, around a quarter of them seen only once. The source material was blood. The receptors were sampled from a man aged 35-49 years with Graves' hyperthyroidism that later progressed to Graves' ophthalmopathy.

This clonotype was counted ten times or more. V gene TRBV12-3 or TRBV12-4 combines with J gene TRBJ1-1; D is unclear. CDR3 size: 12 residues. V lost 4 bases and J lost 11, with 14 bases in between. The CDR3 here is CASSSYPRRAFF. The DNA for the CDR3 is TGTGCCAGCAGTTCTTATCCTAGGCGCGCTTTCTTT.

This chain links TRBV12-3 or TRBV12-4 with TRBJ2-5; D might be TRBD2 (7 bases). This CDR3 is built from 15 residues. The V and J ends lost 6 bases and 5 bases respectively, with 19 bases between them. The CDR3 sequence is CASSPAGGLGETQYF. CDR3 coding DNA: TGTGCCAGCAGCCCCGCCGGGGGGCTGGGTGAGACCCAGTACTTC.

The J gene is TRBJ2-5, the V gene TRBV20-1; no clear D. Trimming removed 5 bases at V and 0 bases at J, with 4 bases between. This CDR3 region has 11 residues. Per germline, CDR1 DFQATT and CDR2 SNEGSKA (reference sequence). The CDR3, as DNA: TGCAGTGCTCAGGACCAAGAGACCCAGTACTTC. Encoded protein: CSAQDQETQYF.

This clonotype was recorded many times. The chain links TRBV28 to TRBJ1-6; D gene unclear. Trimming shortened V by 9 bases and J by 6 bases, and 9 bases separated the two germline ends. The CDR3 runs to 12 residues. Germline V gene data show CDR1 as MDHEN and CDR2 as SYDVKM. In nucleotides, the CDR3 is TGTGCCAGTTTGACCTCTAATTCACCCCTCCACTTT. Translation: CASLTSNSPLHF.

The V call is TRBV20-1, the J call TRBJ2-5; 8 bases are a match to TRBD1. CDR1 DFQATT and CDR2 SNEGSKA come from the germline V gene (reference sequence). V was pared by 0 bases and J by 4 bases, with 4 bases of the junction left unmatched. This CDR3 region has 14 residues. For the CDR3, the DNA is TGCAGTGCTAGAGATGCACAGGGGGGAGAGACCCAGTACTTC. It specifies CSARDAQGGETQYF.

This clonotype was picked up a small number of times. The genes are TRBV30 and TRBJ2-7, with 9 bases that match TRBD2. CDR1 and CDR2 from the germline V gene are GTSNPN and SVGIG (reference sequence). The trim removed 0 bases at V and 0 bases at J, leaving 6 bases unmatched. This CDR3 comprises 16 residues. This chain's CDR3 is CAWSVRTSVSSYEQYF. The DNA for the CDR3 is TGTGCCTGGAGTGTCCGGACTAGCGTGAGCTCCTACGAGCAGTACTTC.

At least ten counts were recorded for this clonotype. The chain links TRBV12-3 or TRBV12-4 to TRBJ1-5; tentatively, D is TRBD1 (6 bases). The CDR3 is 13 residues long. V shed 10 bases and J shed 4 bases, with 14 bases lying between them. For the CDR3, the DNA is TGTGCCACACAAACGGGGGCGAATCAGCCCCAGCATTTT. It codes for CATQTGANQPQHF.

Here the CDR3 DNA reads TGTGCCAGCAGTTTCTTATCTTTGGGAGTGAGCACTGAAGCTTTCTTT. Translation gives CASSFLSLGVSTEAFF. V gene TRBV12-3 or TRBV12-4 combines with J gene TRBJ1-1; D unresolved. Trimming took off 3 bases at V and 4 bases at J, with 18 bases between the two ends. CDR3 length equals 16 residues.

This clonotype was picked up many times. The chain employs TRBV19 and TRBJ1-5; D is possibly TRBD1 (5 bases). Between the trimmed V and J ends, which lost 4 bases and 5 bases, there was a span of 6 bases. Germline CDR1 and CDR2: LNHDA and SQIVND (reference sequence). There are 12 residues in the CDR3. The CDR3 loop is CASSRQYQPQHF. DNA of the CDR3: TGTGCCAGTAGTAGACAGTATCAGCCCCAGCATTTT.

This clonotype has a count of ten or more. The V and J genes are TRBV29-1 and TRBJ2-2, with 7 bases that match TRBD1. Trimming took 3 bases from V and 4 from J; bases not matched to a gene: 11. CDR3 size: 16 residues. Germline CDR1 is SQVTM and CDR2 is ANQGSEA. Here the CDR3 reads CSVDFLENRGTGELFF. The CDR3 DNA is TGCAGCGTTGACTTCCTGGAGAACAGGGGCACCGGGGAGCTGTTTTTT.

This clonotype was counted at least ten times. This sequence joins TRBV29-1 and TRBJ2-7; D is unclear. Between the trimmed V and J ends, which lost 3 bases and 7 bases, there was a span of 10 bases. This CDR3 is built from 11 residues. CDR1 and CDR2 (germline): SQVTM, ANQGSEA. CDR3 sequence: CSVDLLGEQYF. The CDR3 DNA reads TGCAGCGTTGATCTTCTGGGGGAGCAGTACTTC.

In its sample, this clonotype was seen many times. The chain has TRBV6-1 and TRBJ1-5; D remains unclear. The CDR3 spans 14 residues. V lost 7 bases and J 6 bases, leaving 16 bases between the germline ends. The germline V gene encodes CDR1 MNHNS and CDR2 SASEGT. The chain's CDR3 is CASTGRHNIQPQHF. The CDR3, as DNA: TGTGCCAGCACTGGACGCCACAACATTCAGCCCCAGCATTTT.

This chain links TRBV27 with TRBJ1-2, with TRBD1 as a possible D gene (5 bases). V gave up 5 bases and J gave up 0 bases, with 16 bases separating them. CDR3 length: 16 residues. Germline V CDR1 and CDR2: MNHEY, SMNVEV (reference sequence). The CDR3 sequence is CASSQGTLGPNYGYTF. CDR3 in DNA: TGTGCCAGCAGTCAGGGCACCCTCGGTCCTAACTATGGCTACACCTTC.

Many counts were recorded for this clonotype. The chain uses TRBV5-1 and TRBJ2-5, with TRBD1 as a possible D gene (6 bases). The CDR3 has 14 amino acids. From germline, CDR1 is SGHRS and CDR2 YFSETQ. The ends were cut back, 0 bases at V and 4 bases at J, with 10 bases in the middle. The CDR3 coding sequence is TGCGCCAGCAGCTTGGACACAGGGTCAGAGACCCAGTACTTC. Its protein product is CASSLDTGSETQYF.

Many counts were recorded for this clonotype. The chain links TRBV15 to TRBJ2-5, with TRBD1 identical over 11 bases. Germline CDR1 and CDR2: LNHNV and YYDKDF (reference sequence). After removal of 5 bases from V and 5 bases from J, the junction contained 7 bases not matched to a gene. The CDR3 extends over 15 amino acids. In DNA form, the CDR3 reads TGTGCCACCAGCGGAGGACAGGGGGCGGTGGAGACCCAGTACTTC. Protein sequence: CATSGGQGAVETQYF.

The table lists this clonotype with many counts. The rearrangement uses TRBV28 and TRBJ2-2; 8 bases are shared with TRBD2. The J segment lost 6 bases and the V segment lost 1 base, leaving 10 bases of the junction unmatched. The germline gives CDR1 MDHEN, CDR2 SYDVKM. This CDR3 has 17 residues. The CDR3 region is CASSLLRRIAGPGELFF. CDR3 sequence (DNA): TGTGCCAGCAGTTTATTGAGGAGAATAGCGGGACCCGGGGAGCTGTTTTTT.

The chain employs TRBV27 and TRBJ2-7; D is possibly TRBD2 (6 bases). V was shortened by 4 bases and J by 2 bases, with 9 bases between the two germline ends. Germline loops: CDR1 MNHEY, CDR2 SMNVEV (reference sequence). This CDR3 region has 13 residues. The CDR3 nucleotides read TGTGCCAGCAGTTGGAGGGGTGCCTACGAGCAGTACTTC. Translated, it gives CASSWRGAYEQYF.

At least ten counts were recorded for this clonotype. The chain is built from TRBV5-6 and TRBJ2-5; TRBD1 aligns across 7 bases. The V and J ends lost 0 bases and 5 bases, in that order; junction bases with no gene match: 16. The CDR3 runs to 18 residues. Germline CDR1 SGHDT, CDR2 YYEEEE. CDR3 sequence: CASSLAYRGGRAGETQYF. CDR3 sequence (DNA): TGTGCCAGCAGCTTGGCTTACAGGGGCGGGCGAGCCGGGGAGACCCAGTACTTC.

This clonotype was seen a handful of times. The CDR3 spells CASRITGTGGLALHF. CDR3 nucleotides: TGTGCCAGCAGAATTACCGGGACAGGGGGCCTAGCCCTCCACTTT. The J gene is TRBJ1-6, the V gene TRBV6-1, with 12 bases identical to TRBD1. The CDR3 runs 15 residues. V shed 6 bases and J 14 bases; nucleotides not matched to a gene: 11. CDR1 MNHNS and CDR2 SASEGT come from the germline V gene.

The chain uses TRBV10-3 and TRBJ2-7; TRBD2 matches at 15 bases. The CDR3 contains 16 residues. The J segment lost 5 bases and the V segment lost 2 bases, leaving 4 bases of the junction unmatched. Per the germline V gene, CDR1 is ENHRY and CDR2 is SYGVKD. CDR3 in DNA: TGTGCCATCAGTGAGAAGGGACTAGCGGGAGGCCACGAGCAGTACTTC. This codes for CAISEKGLAGGHEQYF.

The V gene is TRBV27, the J gene TRBJ2-7; D is ambiguous. V dropped 6 bases and J dropped 3 bases, with 24 bases sitting between them. The germline gives CDR1 MNHEY, CDR2 SMNVEV (reference sequence). This CDR3 has 17 residues. The CDR3 spells CASSPDKGNLILYEQYF. DNA of the CDR3: TGTGCCAGCAGCCCCGATAAGGGAAACTTGATCCTCTACGAGCAGTACTTC.

This clonotype was detected many times. The V and J genes are TRBV7-3 and TRBJ1-1; unclear D gene. Trimming left V 1 base short and J 1 base short, with 7 bases between. This CDR3 comprises 14 residues. CDR1 SGHTA and CDR2 FQGTGA come from the germline V gene. The CDR3 region is CASSLNPGNTEAFF. CDR3 nucleotide sequence: TGTGCCAGCAGCTTAAATCCAGGGAACACTGAAGCTTTCTTT. The full variable domain, rest sourced from reference TRBV7-3 and TRBJ1-1, is GAGVSQTPSNKVTEKGKYVELRCDPISGHTALYWYRQSLGQGPEFLIYFQGTGAADDSGLPNDRFFAVRPEGSVSTLKIQRTERGDSAVYLCASSLNPGNTEAFFGQGTRLTVV.

J is TRBJ2-5 and V is TRBV4-3, with 15 bases that match TRBD2. The V and J ends lost 5 bases and 1 base, in that order; junction bases with no gene match: 11. The CDR3 has 19 residues. The V gene's germline CDR1 is LGHNA and CDR2 YSLEER. CDR3 nucleotides: TGCGCCAGCAGCGTCGGATTGTGGACTAGCGGGAGGGCCCAAGAGACCCAGTACTTC. Protein: CASSVGLWTSGRAQETQYF.

This clonotype has ten or more counts. The chain uses TRBV19 and TRBJ1-1; TRBD1 might be the D (5 bases). CDR3 length: 14 residues. The V and J ends lost 3 bases and 8 bases respectively, with 16 bases between them. Germline V gives CDR1 LNHDA, CDR2 SQIVND (reference sequence). This CDR3 reads CASSITHSTDEAFF. For the CDR3, the DNA is TGTGCCAGTAGTATTACACACTCGACAGACGAAGCTTTCTTT.

This clonotype was found many times. The rearrangement uses TRBV6-2 or TRBV6-3 and TRBJ2-5, with a possible D match to TRBD2 (5 bases). The V gene's germline CDR1 is MNHEY and CDR2 SVGEGT. This CDR3 region has 12 residues. The V end lost 7 bases, the J end lost 5 bases, and 11 bases lay between the germline ends. The CDR3 protein is CASTGVWETQYF. In DNA form, the CDR3 reads TGTGCCAGCACCGGGGTTTGGGAGACCCAGTACTTC.

This clonotype was seen ten or more times. V is TRBV20-1 and J is TRBJ2-5; D perhaps matches TRBD1 (6 bases). Germline V gene data show CDR1 as DFQATT and CDR2 as SNEGSKA (reference sequence). Trimming stripped 1 base from V and 4 bases from J, with 22 bases between. CDR3 length: 17 residues. CDR3 residues: CSARVPLGRGRLETQYF. The DNA for the CDR3 is TGCAGTGCTAGAGTACCCCTAGGCAGGGGCCGCCTAGAGACCCAGTACTTC.

The V gene is TRBV3-1, the J gene TRBJ1-1, with no clear D. With 1 base removed from V and 1 base from J, the gap between germline ends came to 4 bases. The CDR3 totals 13 residues. Germline CDR1 and CDR2: LGHDT and YNNKEL (reference sequence). The CDR3 bases are TGTGCCAGCAGCCAAGTAAAGAACACTGAAGCTTTCTTT. It yields the protein CASSQVKNTEAFF.

This clonotype was detected many times. This chain uses TRBV20-1 with TRBJ2-2; D is unresolved. The V gene lost 6 bases and the J gene lost 1 base, with 15 bases spanning the gap. Germline loops: CDR1 DFQATT, CDR2 SNEGSKA (reference sequence). The CDR3 is made up of 15 amino acids. The CDR3, as DNA: TGCAGTGCCTTTGGACCGTCCGGGAACACCGGGGAGCTGTTTTTT. Amino acid sequence: CSAFGPSGNTGELFF.